This entry lists 19 T cell receptor beta chains sequenced from one sample in a study of shared clonotypes between healthy human individuals. Method: immunoSEQ multiplex PCR; TCRdb's copy keeps in-frame clones and lacks some. This sample carries approximately 480,000 clones, nearly 80% of them seen once, and the ten largest clones take around 12%. Sequencing used PBMCs. These receptor sequences come from a woman aged 40 to 50 in good health. Some clones in this sample may be carry-over from other donors' samples.

The V call is TRBV7-3, the J call TRBJ2-2; D is undetermined. Trimming removed 4 bases at V and 3 bases at J, with 9 bases between. Germline CDR1 is SGHTA and CDR2 is FQGTGA. The CDR3 loop spans 14 amino acids. In nucleotides, the CDR3 is TGTGCCAGCAGCTACCTTGGGGACACCGGGGAGCTGTTTTTT. Translated: CASSYLGDTGELFF.

The chain combines TRBV6-6 with TRBJ2-1; D might be TRBD2 (5 bases). The CDR3 has 14 amino acids. Germline CDR1 and CDR2: MNHNY and SVGAGI (reference sequence). Trimming stripped 11 bases from V and 2 bases from J, with 16 bases between. In nucleotides, the CDR3 is TGTGCCGCCGCAAGCGGTGGAACCTACAATGAGCAGTTCTTC. This translates into CAAASGGTYNEQFF.

The chain has TRBV29-1 and TRBJ2-7; the D gene is possibly TRBD1 (6 bases). CDR1 and CDR2 from the germline V gene are SQVTM and ANQGSEA. V lost 4 bases and J 1 base, leaving 14 bases between the germline ends. The CDR3 has 14 amino acids. CDR3 in amino acids: CSVVVGARSYEQYF. CDR3 nucleotide sequence: TGCAGCGTTGTTGTGGGGGCTAGGTCCTACGAGCAGTACTTC.

This chain uses TRBV5-1 with TRBJ2-7, with 7 bases lining up with TRBD1. V shed 3 bases and J 2 bases; nucleotides not matched to a gene: 8. In germline, CDR1 is SGHRS, CDR2 YFSETQ. This CDR3 has 15 residues. The CDR3 loop is CASSSGGHMTYEQYF. In DNA, the CDR3 is TGCGCCAGCAGCTCAGGGGGTCACATGACCTACGAGCAGTACTTC.

The CDR3 loop is CASSQESGGSYNEQFF. The CDR3 coding sequence is TGCGCCAGCAGCCAAGAGTCGGGGGGCTCCTACAATGAGCAGTTCTTC. V gene TRBV4-3 combines with J gene TRBJ2-1, with 7 bases identical to TRBD2. The J segment lost 0 bases and the V segment lost 0 bases, leaving 2 bases of the junction unmatched. The germline V gene has CDR1 LGHNA and CDR2 YSLEER. The CDR3 extends over 16 amino acids.

The gene calls are TRBV7-8 and TRBJ2-5; no reliable D call. V was shortened by 5 bases and J by 2 bases, with 3 bases between the two germline ends. CDR1 and CDR2 from the germline V gene are SGHVS and FQNEAQ. The CDR3 consists of 11 residues. Here the CDR3 reads CASSIQETQYF. The CDR3 bases are TGTGCCAGCAGCATTCAAGAGACCCAGTACTTC.

Only one count was recorded for this clone. The chain links TRBV5-5 to TRBJ1-5; D ambiguous. The CDR3 sequence is 13 residues long. Germline loops: CDR1 SGHKS, CDR2 YYEKEE (reference sequence). Trimming shortened V by 2 bases and J by 6 bases, and 9 bases separated the two germline ends. The CDR3, as DNA: TGTGCCAGCAGCTTCTCTTCACGTCAGCCCCAGCATTTT. Residues: CASSFSSRQPQHF.

Written as DNA, the CDR3 is TGCAGCGTTAGGCCATCAGGATTCACAGATACGCAGTATTTT. This translates into CSVRPSGFTDTQYF. This chain links TRBV29-1 with TRBJ2-3; D uncertain. Germline CDR1 is SQVTM and CDR2 is ANQGSEA. Trimming left V 5 bases short and J 2 bases short, with 14 bases between. The CDR3 extends over 14 amino acids.

This rearrangement joins TRBV4-2 to TRBJ2-1; D is uncertain. Germline lookup yields CDR1 LGHNA and CDR2 YNFKEQ. V lost 0 bases, J lost 5 bases, and 5 bases lay in between. The CDR3 extends over 13 amino acids. CDR3 sequence reads: CASSQDRDNEQFF. In DNA, the CDR3 is TGTGCCAGCAGCCAAGATCGGGACAATGAGCAGTTCTTC.

This chain connects TRBV2 to TRBJ1-4, with 9 nucleotides matching TRBD1. The junction had 5 bases not matched to a gene; V was cut back by 5 bases and J by 7 bases. The CDR3 length is 14 residues. The germline gives CDR1 SNHLY, CDR2 FYNNEI. CDR3: CASSPGQGPEKLFF. The DNA for the CDR3 is TGTGCCAGCAGTCCGGGACAGGGCCCTGAAAAACTGTTTTTT. Full variable domain (rest looked up from reference TRBV2 and TRBJ1-4): EPEVTQTPSHQVTQMGQEVILRCVPISNHLYFYWYRQILGQKVEFLVSFYNNEISEKSEIFDDQFSVERPDGSNFTLKIRSTKLEDSAMYFCASSPGQGPEKLFFGSGTQLSVL.

The chain employs TRBV6-6 and TRBJ2-2, with D tentatively TRBD1 (6 bases). Germline assignment: CDR1 MNHNY and CDR2 SVGAGI (reference sequence). This CDR3 spans 15 amino acids. With 4 bases removed from V and 0 bases from J, the gap between germline ends came to 9 bases. The CDR3 protein is CASSLDSPNTGELFF. CDR3 nucleotide sequence: TGTGCCAGCAGTTTGGACAGTCCGAACACCGGGGAGCTGTTTTTT.

This clone has just a few counts. This chain connects TRBV30 to TRBJ1-1; D perhaps matches TRBD1 (5 bases). Deletions cut 3 bases from V and 10 bases from J, with 21 bases between. The length of the CDR3 is 14 residues. The germline gives CDR1 GTSNPN, CDR2 SVGIG (reference sequence). CDR3 region: CAWRDLQPGGRAFF. Here the CDR3 DNA reads TGTGCCTGGAGAGATCTACAGCCGGGGGGTAGAGCTTTCTTT. Together with reference TRBV30 and TRBJ1-1, the CDR3 gives the full variable domain: SQTIHQWPATLVQPVGSPLSLECTVEGTSNPNLYWYRQAAGRGLQLLFYSVGIGQISSEVPQNLSASRPQDRQFILSSKKLLLSDSGFYLCAWRDLQPGGRAFFGQGTRLTVV.

The chain combines TRBV10-3 with TRBJ2-1; 10 bases match TRBD2. The CDR3 loop spans 15 amino acids. The V segment lost 11 bases and the J segment 4 bases; nucleotides outside the gene matches: 11. Germline lookup yields CDR1 ENHRY and CDR2 SYGVKD. The CDR3: CAASLAGGVYNEQFF. The CDR3 coding sequence is TGTGCCGCCTCCTTAGCGGGAGGTGTTTACAATGAGCAGTTCTTC.

The chain uses TRBV19 and TRBJ1-5; D not resolved. The CDR3 has 16 amino acids. The germline gives CDR1 LNHDA, CDR2 SQIVND (reference sequence). Trimming shortened V by 3 bases and J by 2 bases, and 14 bases separated the two germline ends. The CDR3 DNA reads as TGTGCCAGTAGTATCCGACCTCCAGGCGGCAATCAGCCCCAGCATTTT. This translates into CASSIRPPGGNQPQHF.

The chain combines TRBV6-5 with TRBJ2-7; D uncertain. The V gene's germline CDR1 is MNHEY and CDR2 SVGAGI. This CDR3 has 13 residues. V was shortened by 3 bases and J by 6 bases, with 12 bases between the two germline ends. The CDR3 nucleotides are TGTGCCAGCAGTTATGGGGTAGGATTCGAGCAGTACTTC. Residues: CASSYGVGFEQYF.

The chain combines TRBV15 with TRBJ2-7; 7 bases line up with TRBD2. CDR1 LNHNV and CDR2 YYDKDF come from the germline V gene (reference sequence). The V gene end was trimmed by 5 bases and the J gene end by 0 bases; junction bases not matched to a gene: 4. The CDR3 contains 14 residues. The CDR3 is CATSREVSSYEQYF. Written as DNA, the CDR3 is TGTGCCACCAGCCGGGAGGTTTCCTCCTACGAGCAGTACTTC.

This chain uses TRBV11-2 with TRBJ2-3; 9 bases map to TRBD2. The CDR3 is made up of 15 amino acids. The germline CDR1 and CDR2 sequences are SGHAT and FQNNGV. V shed 1 base and J 3 bases; nucleotides not matched to a gene: 2. As DNA, the CDR3 is TGTGCCAGCAGCTTAGCCCTAGCGGGGACAGATACGCAGTATTTT. It codes for CASSLALAGTDTQYF.

Points on this clone: A much bigger clone sits one base away, suggesting this may be a read error. The sample has other DNA sequences that encode this CDR3 too. CDR3 sequence (DNA): TGTGCCAGCTCACAGGAGGACGGATCCTACGAGCAGTACTTC. Encoded protein: CASSQEDGSYEQYF. J is TRBJ2-7 and V is TRBV18, with TRBD2 as a possible D gene (5 bases). This CDR3 is 14 amino acids long. Germline CDR1 KGHSH, CDR2 LQKENI. Trimming removed 4 bases at V and 1 base at J, with 11 bases between.

The CDR3 sequence: CASSSGTGGLGTEAFF. CDR3 nucleotides: TGTGCCAGCAGTTCCGGGACAGGGGGCCTGGGCACTGAAGCTTTCTTT. This chain links TRBV6-5 with TRBJ1-1; 12 bases line up with TRBD1. The germline V gene has CDR1 MNHEY and CDR2 SVGAGI. The CDR3 contains 16 residues. Unmatched junction bases numbered 7, after V lost 4 bases and J lost 4 bases.